Listed here are 8 T cell receptor beta chains from one sample, sequenced in a study of CD8+ T cells in alopecia areata listed by TCRdb under 2018. The library relied on the immunoSEQ multiplex PCR assay. RNA was extracted from all samples and reverse transcribed into cDNA as template for TCR sequencing. In its TCRdb copy, this immuneACCESS table keeps in-frame sequences only and misses some clones. Where compared with another copy, unresolved V genes explain less than half of these, and the others have no known cause. This sample holds 140,000 to 150,000 clones; 62% were observed only once. The ten top clones hold around 34% of the sample. Sample: CD8+ T cells sorted from blood. These receptors all stem from a human donor in good health.

This chain links TRBV27 with TRBJ2-1, with TRBD2 identical over 8 bases. Germline assignment: CDR1 MNHEY and CDR2 SMNVEV (reference sequence). The CDR3 runs to 14 residues. V was pared by 7 bases and J by 8 bases, with 10 bases of the junction left unmatched. CDR3 in amino acids: CASTPSGRVHEQFF. Written as DNA, the CDR3 is TGTGCCAGCACTCCGAGCGGGAGAGTCCATGAGCAGTTCTTC.

The count of this clone is one. V usage is TRBV29-1 and J usage is TRBJ2-2; D is perhaps TRBD1 (5 bases). Germline V gene sequence: CDR1 SQVTM, CDR2 ANQGSEA. The CDR3 runs to 12 residues. CDR3: CGGPTAKGELFF. As DNA, the CDR3 is TGCGGCGGCCCGACAGCTAAGGGGGAGCTGTTTTTT.

The chain couples TRBV11-2 to TRBJ2-7; D not resolved. The CDR3 loop spans 14 amino acids. Germline CDR1 and CDR2: SGHAT and FQNNGV. Trimming left V 5 bases short and J 1 base short, with 12 bases between. Written as DNA, the CDR3 is TGTGCCAGCAGCGTGACGGGTCAATCCTACGAGCAGTACTTC. Residues: CASSVTGQSYEQYF.

V gene TRBV29-1 combines with J gene TRBJ1-2; D possibly corresponds to TRBD1 (5 bases). Trimming cost V 3 bases and J 5 bases, with 10 bases left between them. Germline values: CDR1 SQVTM, CDR2 ANQGSEA. This CDR3 contains 12 residues. CDR3 residues: CSVEGGTYGYTF. CDR3 DNA sequence: TGCAGCGTTGAGGGTGGGACTTATGGCTACACCTTC.

The chain's CDR3 is CASSLGVGYADEQFF. CDR3 DNA: TGCGCCAGCAGCCTAGGGGTTGGCTACGCGGATGAGCAGTTCTTC. The chain uses TRBV4-1 and TRBJ2-1, with D tentatively TRBD1 (5 bases). Trimming took 4 bases from V and 8 from J, leaving 18 bases between them. Germline V lookup: CDR1 MGHRA, CDR2 YSYEKL. This CDR3 contains 15 residues.

This clone was recorded at least ten times. The chain links TRBV9 to TRBJ2-7; TRBD2 matches 14 bases. Germline lookup yields CDR1 SGDLS and CDR2 YYNGEE. The CDR3 runs to 16 residues. V lost 4 bases to trimming and J lost 4 bases; unmatched junction nucleotides: 7. The CDR3 DNA is TGTGCCAGCAGCCCCTGGACTAGCGGGAGGCCGTACGAGCAGTACTTC. Its translation: CASSPWTSGRPYEQYF.

The chain recombines TRBV29-1 with TRBJ1-1, with no clear D. The germline CDR1 and CDR2 sequences are SQVTM and ANQGSEA. The V gene lost 7 bases and the J gene lost 4 bases, with 13 bases spanning the gap. This CDR3 region has 12 residues. DNA for the CDR3: TGCAGCGCCCTTGAGACGGGCACTGAAGCTTTCTTT. Its protein is CSALETGTEAFF.

Only one count was recorded for this clone. J is TRBJ2-7 and V is TRBV7-8; perhaps D is TRBD1 or TRBD2 (5 bases each). There are 14 residues in the CDR3. Germline CDR1 reads SGHVS; CDR2 reads FQNEAQ. V shed 7 bases and J shed 3 bases, with 16 bases lying between them. Here the CDR3 reads CASTSYRDGYEQYF. DNA of the CDR3: TGTGCCAGCACCTCATACCGGGACGGCTACGAGCAGTACTTC.